This is a list of T cell receptor beta chains from one sample in a study of blood T cell repertoires in COVID-19. The method was immunoSEQ multiplex PCR; TCRdb's version includes in-frame clones alone and lacks a portion of them. The sample lists 250,000 or so clones; 70% to 90% were seen once. The specimen sequenced was PBMCs or T cells enriched from blood (not recorded which). The source is a woman aged 50 to 65 who had been exposed to COVID-19. Both conserved end residues are part of each CDR3. The D gene is left open where the match is weak. Size tells how often a clone was seen (once, few, many) or the class of an expanded clone, and some rows leave it out.

d_gene	v_gene	j_gene	abundance	CDR3nt	CDR3aa
-	TRBV10-3	TRBJ1-1	-	TGTGCCATCAGTGAGGGACAGAAACAAATTAACACTGAAGCTTTCTTT	CAISEGQKQINTEAFF
-	TRBV18	TRBJ1-1	-	TGTGCCAGCTCACCACCAAGCATGGGGGCAAATACTGAAGCTTTCTTT	CASSPPSMGANTEAFF
-	TRBV7-2	TRBJ1-3	-	TGTGCCAGCAGCTCTCCTTTTCAGGGTATGGGAAACACCATATATTTT	CASSSPFQGMGNTIYF
-	TRBV11-2	TRBJ2-1	-	TGTGCCAGCAGCCCCGTCCCGGGATATAATGAGCAGTTCTTC	CASSPVPGYNEQFF
-	TRBV19	TRBJ1-5	once	TGTGCCAGTAGTAGGGAGGGTGGGGGTTCGAGCAATCAGCCCCAGCATTTT	CASSREGGGSSNQPQHF
-	TRBV5-1	TRBJ2-1	-	TGCGCCAGCAGCTTGACTACCAATGAGCAGTTCTTC	CASSLTTNEQFF
TRBD2	TRBV7-2	TRBJ2-7	-	TGTGCCAGCAGAAAATATAGCGGGGGGGCAGTCGAGCAGTACTTC	CASRKYSGGAVEQYF
-	TRBV20-1	TRBJ1-5	-	TGCAGTGCTAGTGTGCCGTTCGGACAACCTAGCAATCAGCCCCAGCATTTT	CSASVPFGQPSNQPQHF
-	TRBV5-1	TRBJ2-5	-	TGCGCCAGCAGCTTGCAGGAGACCCAGTACTTC	CASSLQETQYF
TRBD1	TRBV5-1	TRBJ2-1	once	TGCGCCAGCCGGGACAGGGAATACAATGAGCAGTTCTTC	CASRDREYNEQFF
TRBD1	TRBV5-4	TRBJ2-1	once	TGTGCCAGCAGCGCACGGACAGGGTGGGATGAGCAGTTCTTC	CASSARTGWDEQFF
-	TRBV5-4	TRBJ1-2	-	TGTGCCAGCACCTCATTCGTCGGAGTTGACTATGGCTACACCTTC	CASTSFVGVDYGYTF
-	TRBV6-1	TRBJ2-1	-	TGTGCCAGCAGTGCTGTGACAGGCGTATCCTACAATGAGCAGTTCTTC	CASSAVTGVSYNEQFF
TRBD2	TRBV6-5	TRBJ2-1	-	TGTGCCAGCAGTTACTCGGGACTAGCGTCCGACAATGAGCAGTTCTTC	CASSYSGLASDNEQFF
-	TRBV30	TRBJ1-1	-	TGTGCCTGGAGCCAGGATTCAGCTTTCTTT	CAWSQDSAFF
-	TRBV27	TRBJ2-3	once	TGTGCCTCCGTAGCGATTGGGACAGATACGCAGTATTTT	CASVAIGTDTQYF
-	TRBV10-3	TRBJ2-2	-	TGTGCCTCCATGGAGCGGTCGAACACCGGGGAGCTGTTTTTT	CASMERSNTGELFF
-	TRBV5-4	TRBJ2-6	once	TGTGCCAGCACGACTGACTCTGGGGCCAACGTCCTGACTTTC	CASTTDSGANVLTF
-	TRBV2	TRBJ1-5	-	TGTGCCAGCAGTGCCGAGAGCGATCAGCCCCAGCATTTT	CASSAESDQPQHF
-	TRBV11-2	TRBJ1-1	-	TGTGCCAGCAGCGACCGGGAGAGCGAGGGCACTGAAGCTTTCTTT	CASSDRESEGTEAFF
TRBD1	TRBV19	TRBJ2-2	-	TGTGCCAGTAGTATAGTCCCCGGGACAGGGAAGGCCGGGGAGCTGTTTTTT	CASSIVPGTGKAGELFF
-	TRBV28	TRBJ2-2	-	TGTGCCAGCAGGTATAAGGGAGGCACGACCGGGGAGCTGTTTTTT	CASRYKGGTTGELFF
-	TRBV5-6	TRBJ1-1	-	TGTGCCAGCAGCTTGGGTCAGGGGCCCCACGAAGCTTTCTTT	CASSLGQGPHEAFF
-	TRBV4-2	TRBJ2-7	-	TGTGCCAGCAGCCAAGAAGGAGGGAGGTTTTACGAGCAGTACTTC	CASSQEGGRFYEQYF
-	TRBV11-2	TRBJ2-5	-	TGTGCCAGCAGCCTCAGCGGTGGGGGACTGAGGGAGACCCAGTACTTC	CASSLSGGGLRETQYF
-	TRBV18	TRBJ1-2	-	TGTGCCAGCTCACCAAATGGGCAGGGAGGCGGCTACACCTTC	CASSPNGQGGGYTF
-	TRBV19	TRBJ2-3	-	TGTGCCAGTAGATCCCGTCGGGGAAGTACAGATACGCAGTATTTT	CASRSRRGSTDTQYF
-	TRBV18	TRBJ1-1	-	TGTGCCAGCTCACCAGGGGCGGTCCTTATGAACACTGAAGCTTTCTTT	CASSPGAVLMNTEAFF
-	TRBV9	TRBJ1-3	-	TGTGCCAGCAGCGTGGGGACTCGGACCCGCCTAATGGACCGATCTGGAAACACCATATATTTT	CASSVGTRTRLMDRSGNTIYF
TRBD2	TRBV5-1	TRBJ2-2	-	TGCGCCAGCAGCTTGGGCGGGGGGGCCAGCACCGGGGAGCTGTTTTTT	CASSLGGGASTGELFF
TRBD1	TRBV10-3	TRBJ2-7	-	TGTGCCATCAGGGACAGGGGAAACGAGCAGTACTTC	CAIRDRGNEQYF
TRBD1	TRBV19	TRBJ1-3	-	TGTGCCAGTATGGACAGGGTGAAAGGCACCATATATTTT	CASMDRVKGTIYF
TRBD1	TRBV11-2	TRBJ1-2	-	TGTGCCAGCAGCCGAAGACAGGGGGGTTACACCTTC	CASSRRQGGYTF
-	TRBV5-5	TRBJ2-1	-	TGTGCCAGCAGCTTGGTAGGGGAATCCTACAATGAGCAGTTCTTC	CASSLVGESYNEQFF
TRBD2	TRBV6-5	TRBJ2-7	-	TGTGCCACCCTGGCGGGAGGAGAGTCCTACGAGCAGTACTTC	CATLAGGESYEQYF
TRBD2	TRBV6-4	TRBJ2-1	few	TGTGCCAGCAGTGAAAGCGGGGGAACACACAATGAGCAGTTCTTC	CASSESGGTHNEQFF
-	TRBV19	TRBJ1-2	-	TGTGCCAGTAGTATCCCGGGGAACTATGGCTACACCTTC	CASSIPGNYGYTF
-	TRBV19	TRBJ1-4	-	TGTGCCAGTACCCCCAACGGGGGAGGTTTTGAAAAACTGTTTTTT	CASTPNGGGFEKLFF
-	TRBV9	TRBJ2-5	once	TGTGCCAGCAGCCAAAGAATGGGAGAGGAGACCCAGTACTTC	CASSQRMGEETQYF
TRBD2	TRBV6-2/TRBV6-3	TRBJ2-7	-	TGTGCCAGCAGTTACTCACCCGGGGGGGCCTCCTACGAGCAGTACTTC	CASSYSPGGASYEQYF
-	TRBV3-1/TRBV3-2	TRBJ1-2	-	TGTGCCAGCAGCCAAGAGCGGGTACACTATGGCTACACCTTC	CASSQERVHYGYTF
-	TRBV27	TRBJ2-7	-	TGTGCCAGCAGTTCAGGGGATAACCCCTACGAGCAGTACTTC	CASSSGDNPYEQYF
TRBD1	TRBV19	TRBJ1-2	-	TGTGCCAGTAGTATTGACAGGGACTATGGCTACACCTTC	CASSIDRDYGYTF
-	TRBV6-5	TRBJ1-1	-	TGTGCCAGCAGTCTACGACGAGGGGGCACTGAAGCTTTCTTT	CASSLRRGGTEAFF
TRBD1	TRBV6-5	TRBJ2-7	-	TGTGCCAGCAGCACGGGACAGGGACTTACCTACGAGCAGTACTTC	CASSTGQGLTYEQYF
-	TRBV15	TRBJ2-7	-	TGTGCCACCAGCAGAGAGTCTGAATCTAACTCGTTCTCCTACGAGCAGTACTTC	CATSRESESNSFSYEQYF
-	TRBV4-2	TRBJ1-5	-	TGTGCCAGCAGCCAAGATGCTGGAGGGAATCAGCCCCAGCATTTT	CASSQDAGGNQPQHF
-	TRBV12-3/TRBV12-4	TRBJ2-1	-	TGTGCCAGCAGTTCGACTACGACCAATGAGCAGTTCTTC	CASSSTTTNEQFF
TRBD1	TRBV7-9	TRBJ2-1	-	TGTGCCAGCAGCCGTGGGGACAGCTCCTACAATGAGCAGTTCTTC	CASSRGDSSYNEQFF